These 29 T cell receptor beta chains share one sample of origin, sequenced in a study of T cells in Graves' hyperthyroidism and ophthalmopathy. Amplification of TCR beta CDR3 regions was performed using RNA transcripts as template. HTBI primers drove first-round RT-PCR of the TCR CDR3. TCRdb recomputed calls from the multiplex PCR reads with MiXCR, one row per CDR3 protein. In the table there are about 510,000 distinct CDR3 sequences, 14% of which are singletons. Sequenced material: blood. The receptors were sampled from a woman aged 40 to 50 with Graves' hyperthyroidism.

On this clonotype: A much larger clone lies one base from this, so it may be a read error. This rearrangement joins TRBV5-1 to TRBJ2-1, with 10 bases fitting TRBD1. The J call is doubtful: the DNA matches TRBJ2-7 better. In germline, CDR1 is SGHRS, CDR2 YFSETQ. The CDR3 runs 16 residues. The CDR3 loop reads CASRPSTGGSYNEQYF. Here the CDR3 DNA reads TGCGCCAGCAGACCCTCGACAGGGGGCTCCTACAATGAGCAGTACTTC.

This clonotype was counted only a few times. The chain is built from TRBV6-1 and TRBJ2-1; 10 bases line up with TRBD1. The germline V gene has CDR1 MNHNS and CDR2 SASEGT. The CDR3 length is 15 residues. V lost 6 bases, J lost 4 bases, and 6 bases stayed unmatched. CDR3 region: CASRRGQGVYNEQFF. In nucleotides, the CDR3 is TGTGCCAGCAGGAGAGGACAGGGGGTTTACAATGAGCAGTTCTTC.

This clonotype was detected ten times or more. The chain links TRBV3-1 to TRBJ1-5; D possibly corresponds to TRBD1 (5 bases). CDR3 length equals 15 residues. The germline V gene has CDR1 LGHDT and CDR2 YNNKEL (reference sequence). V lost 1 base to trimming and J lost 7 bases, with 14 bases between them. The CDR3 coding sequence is TGTGCCAGCAGCCAAGGAGGGCAGGGCGTGCAGCCCCAGCATTTT. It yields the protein CASSQGGQGVQPQHF.

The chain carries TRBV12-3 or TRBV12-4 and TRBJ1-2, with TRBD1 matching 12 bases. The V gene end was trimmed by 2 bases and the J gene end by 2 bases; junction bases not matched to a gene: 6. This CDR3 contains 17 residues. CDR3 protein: CASSLRGTGGANYGYTF. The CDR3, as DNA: TGTGCCAGCAGTTTAAGGGGGACAGGGGGCGCGAACTATGGCTACACCTTC.

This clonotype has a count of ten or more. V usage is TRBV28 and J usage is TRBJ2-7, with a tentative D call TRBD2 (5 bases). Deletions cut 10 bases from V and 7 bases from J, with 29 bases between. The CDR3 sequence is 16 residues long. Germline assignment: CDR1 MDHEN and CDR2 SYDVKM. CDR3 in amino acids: CATEPEGRKPLSEQYF. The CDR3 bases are TGTGCCACCGAACCAGAGGGCAGGAAGCCCTTATCGGAGCAGTACTTC. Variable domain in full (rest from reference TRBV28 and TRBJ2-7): DVKVTQSSRYLVKRTGEKVFLECVQDMDHENMFWYRQDPGLGLRLIYFSYDVKMKEKGDIPEGYSVSREKKERFSLILESASTNQTSMYLCATEPEGRKPLSEQYFGPGTRLTVT.

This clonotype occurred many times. The CDR3 DNA follows: TGTGCCAGCAGCCCCGGTTGGGAGCAGTACTTC. This encodes CASSPGWEQYF. The chain links TRBV28 to TRBJ2-7, with D unclear. The CDR3 consists of 11 residues. Germline V gives CDR1 MDHEN, CDR2 SYDVKM. The ends were cut back, 6 bases at V and 7 bases at J, with 10 bases in the middle.

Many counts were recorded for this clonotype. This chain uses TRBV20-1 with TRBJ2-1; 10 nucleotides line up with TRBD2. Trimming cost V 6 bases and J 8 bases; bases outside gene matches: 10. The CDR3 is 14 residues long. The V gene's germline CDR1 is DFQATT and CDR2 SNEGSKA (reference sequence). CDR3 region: CSALQSGRAYEQFF. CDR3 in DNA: TGCAGTGCCCTTCAAAGCGGGAGGGCTTATGAGCAGTTCTTC.

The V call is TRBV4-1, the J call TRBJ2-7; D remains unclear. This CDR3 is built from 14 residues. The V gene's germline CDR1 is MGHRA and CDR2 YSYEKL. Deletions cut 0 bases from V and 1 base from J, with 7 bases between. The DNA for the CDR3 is TGCGCCAGCAGCCAAGATAACGATTCCTACGAGCAGTACTTC. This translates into CASSQDNDSYEQYF.

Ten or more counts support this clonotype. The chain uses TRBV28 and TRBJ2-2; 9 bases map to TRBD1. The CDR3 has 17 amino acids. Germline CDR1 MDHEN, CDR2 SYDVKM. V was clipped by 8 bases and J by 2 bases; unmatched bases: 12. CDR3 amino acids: CASQPPPGQGNTGELFF. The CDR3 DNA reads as TGTGCCAGCCAACCTCCTCCGGGACAGGGAAACACCGGGGAGCTGTTTTTT.

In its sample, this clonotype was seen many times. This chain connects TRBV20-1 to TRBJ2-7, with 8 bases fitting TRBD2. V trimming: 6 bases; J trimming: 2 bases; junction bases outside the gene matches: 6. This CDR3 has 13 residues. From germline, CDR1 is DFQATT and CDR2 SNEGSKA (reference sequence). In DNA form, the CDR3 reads TGCAGTGCCCAACCGGGAGGGCCCTACGAGCAGTACTTC. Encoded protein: CSAQPGGPYEQYF.

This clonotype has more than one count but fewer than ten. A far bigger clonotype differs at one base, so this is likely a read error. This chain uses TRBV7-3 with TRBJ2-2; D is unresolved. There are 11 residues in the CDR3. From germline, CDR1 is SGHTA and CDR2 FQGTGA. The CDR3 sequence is CAGSLTGELFF. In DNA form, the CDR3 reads TGTGCCGGCAGCTTAACCGGGGAGCTGTTTTTT. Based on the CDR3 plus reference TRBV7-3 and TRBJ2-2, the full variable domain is GAGVSQTPSNKVTEKGKYVELRCDPISGHTALYWYRQSLGQGPEFLIYFQGTGAADDSGLPNDRFFAVRPEGSVSTLKIQRTERGDSAVYLCAGSLTGELFFGEGSRLTVL.

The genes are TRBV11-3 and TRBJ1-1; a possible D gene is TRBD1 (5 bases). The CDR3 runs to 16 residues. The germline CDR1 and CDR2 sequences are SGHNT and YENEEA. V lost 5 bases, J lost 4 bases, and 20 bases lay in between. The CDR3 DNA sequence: TGTGCCAGCAGCCCCCCCACCGCCAGGGTTAGCACTGAAGCTTTCTTT. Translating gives CASSPPTARVSTEAFF.

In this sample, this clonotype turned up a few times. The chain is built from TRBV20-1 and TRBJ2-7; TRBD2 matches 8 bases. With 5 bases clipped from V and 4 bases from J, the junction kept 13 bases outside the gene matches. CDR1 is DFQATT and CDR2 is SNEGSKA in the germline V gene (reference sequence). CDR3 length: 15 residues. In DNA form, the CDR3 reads TGCAGTGCTCAATCGTCGGCTAGCGGGCGGTACGAGCAGTACTTC. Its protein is CSAQSSASGRYEQYF.

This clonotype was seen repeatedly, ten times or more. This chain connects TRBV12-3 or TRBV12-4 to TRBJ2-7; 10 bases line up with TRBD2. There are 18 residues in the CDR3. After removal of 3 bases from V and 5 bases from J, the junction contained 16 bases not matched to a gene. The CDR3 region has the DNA TGTGCCAGCAGTTTTAGTTGGGGGCTAGCGGGAGTCTGGGACGAGCAGTACTTC. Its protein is CASSFSWGLAGVWDEQYF.

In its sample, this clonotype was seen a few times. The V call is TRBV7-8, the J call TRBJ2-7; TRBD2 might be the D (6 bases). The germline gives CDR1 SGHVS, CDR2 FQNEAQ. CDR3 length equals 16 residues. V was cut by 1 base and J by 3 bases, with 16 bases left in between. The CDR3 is CASSLVAASVYYEQYF. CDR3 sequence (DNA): TGTGCCAGCAGCTTAGTAGCGGCTAGCGTTTACTACGAGCAGTACTTC.

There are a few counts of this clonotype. CDR3: CASSQDTSGKGEQYF. In DNA, the CDR3 is TGTGCCAGCAGCCAAGATACTAGCGGGAAGGGCGAGCAGTACTTC. The chain joins TRBV14 to TRBJ2-7, with TRBD2 identical over 10 bases. The V gene's germline CDR1 is SGHDN and CDR2 FVKESK. The CDR3 consists of 15 residues. V lost 0 bases and J lost 6; bases outside the gene matches: 5.

CDR3 region: CASSSKTDSSTDTQYF. The DNA of the CDR3 is TGTGCCAGCAGCTCCAAGACTGACTCTAGCACAGATACGCAGTATTTT. The V gene is TRBV5-4, the J gene TRBJ2-3; no firm D call. Trimming took off 3 bases at V and 0 bases at J, with 14 bases between the two ends. Germline CDR1 reads SGHNT; CDR2 reads YYREEE (reference sequence). The CDR3 length is 16 residues.

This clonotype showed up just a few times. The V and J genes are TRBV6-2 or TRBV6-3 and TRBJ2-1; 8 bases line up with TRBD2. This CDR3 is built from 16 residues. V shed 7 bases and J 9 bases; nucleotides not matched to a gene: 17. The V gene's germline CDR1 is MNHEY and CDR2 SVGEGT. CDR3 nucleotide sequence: TGTGCCAGCACCCACGGGGGGGGCTCGAAGGTTCGTGAGCAGTTCTTC. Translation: CASTHGGGSKVREQFF.

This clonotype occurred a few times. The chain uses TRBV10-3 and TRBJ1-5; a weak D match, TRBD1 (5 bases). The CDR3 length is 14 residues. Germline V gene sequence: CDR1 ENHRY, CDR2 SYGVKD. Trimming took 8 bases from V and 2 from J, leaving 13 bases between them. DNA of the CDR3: TGTGCCATCTCGAGGGGAGACGGCAATCAGCCCCAGCATTTT. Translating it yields CAISRGDGNQPQHF.

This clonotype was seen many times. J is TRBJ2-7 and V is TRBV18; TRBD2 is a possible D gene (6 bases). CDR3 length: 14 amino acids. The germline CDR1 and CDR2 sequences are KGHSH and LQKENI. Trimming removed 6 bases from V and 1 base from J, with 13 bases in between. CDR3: CASSPGGQSYEQYF. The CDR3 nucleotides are TGTGCCAGCTCCCCCGGAGGGCAATCCTACGAGCAGTACTTC.

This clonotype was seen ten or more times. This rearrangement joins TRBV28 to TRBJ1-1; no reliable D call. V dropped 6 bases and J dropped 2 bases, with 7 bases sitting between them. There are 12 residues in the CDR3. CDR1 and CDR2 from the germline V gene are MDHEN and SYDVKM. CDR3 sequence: CASRAINTEAFF. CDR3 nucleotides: TGTGCCAGCAGGGCTATTAACACTGAAGCTTTCTTT. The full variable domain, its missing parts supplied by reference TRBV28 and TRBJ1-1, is DVKVTQSSRYLVKRTGEKVFLECVQDMDHENMFWYRQDPGLGLRLIYFSYDVKMKEKGDIPEGYSVSREKKERFSLILESASTNQTSMYLCASRAINTEAFFGQGTRLTVV.

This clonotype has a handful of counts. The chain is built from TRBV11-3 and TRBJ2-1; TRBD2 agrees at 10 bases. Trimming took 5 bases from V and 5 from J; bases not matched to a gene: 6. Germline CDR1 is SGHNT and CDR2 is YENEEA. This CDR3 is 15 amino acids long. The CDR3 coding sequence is TGTGCCAGCAGCCCACTAGCGGGAACAAACAATGAGCAGTTCTTC. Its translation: CASSPLAGTNNEQFF.

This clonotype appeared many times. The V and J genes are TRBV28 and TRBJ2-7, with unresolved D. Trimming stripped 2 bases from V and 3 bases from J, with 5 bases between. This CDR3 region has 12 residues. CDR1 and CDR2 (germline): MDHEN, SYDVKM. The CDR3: CASSLQVYEQYF. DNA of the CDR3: TGTGCCAGCAGTTTACAGGTCTACGAGCAGTACTTC.

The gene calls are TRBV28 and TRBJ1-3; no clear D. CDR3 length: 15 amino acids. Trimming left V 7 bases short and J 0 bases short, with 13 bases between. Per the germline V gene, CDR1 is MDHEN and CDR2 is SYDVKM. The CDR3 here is CASKLPAGSGNTIYF. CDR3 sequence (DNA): TGTGCCAGCAAGTTGCCGGCCGGCTCTGGAAACACCATATATTTT. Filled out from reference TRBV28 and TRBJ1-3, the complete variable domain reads DVKVTQSSRYLVKRTGEKVFLECVQDMDHENMFWYRQDPGLGLRLIYFSYDVKMKEKGDIPEGYSVSREKKERFSLILESASTNQTSMYLCASKLPAGSGNTIYFGEGSWLTVV.

In DNA form, the CDR3 reads TGTGCCATAGCCGTAGGGGTAGAGACCCAGTACTTC. Translating gives CAIAVGVETQYF. The J gene is TRBJ2-5, the V gene TRBV2, with D tentatively TRBD1 (5 bases). The CDR3 consists of 12 residues. The germline gives CDR1 SNHLY, CDR2 FYNNEI. The V end was cut by 10 bases, the J end by 4 bases, with 13 bases between.

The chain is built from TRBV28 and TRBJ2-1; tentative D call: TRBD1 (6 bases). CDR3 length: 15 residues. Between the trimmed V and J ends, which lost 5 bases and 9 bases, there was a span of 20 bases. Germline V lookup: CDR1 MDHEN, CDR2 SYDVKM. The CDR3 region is CASSLQGYVSAEQFF. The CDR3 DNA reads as TGTGCCAGCAGTCTGCAGGGGTATGTTTCGGCTGAGCAGTTCTTC.

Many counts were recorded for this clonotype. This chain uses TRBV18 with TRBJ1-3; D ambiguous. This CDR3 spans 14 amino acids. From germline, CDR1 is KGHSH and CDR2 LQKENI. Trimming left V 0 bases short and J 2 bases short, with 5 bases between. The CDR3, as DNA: TGTGCCAGCTCACCACCTAACACTGGAAACACCATATATTTT. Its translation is CASSPPNTGNTIYF. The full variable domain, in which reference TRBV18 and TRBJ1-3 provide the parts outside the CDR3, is NAGVMQNPRHLVRRRGQEARLRCSPMKGHSHVYWYRQLPEEGLKFMVYLQKENIIDESGMPKERFSAEFPKEGPSILRIQQVVRGDSAAYFCASSPPNTGNTIYFGEGSWLTVV.

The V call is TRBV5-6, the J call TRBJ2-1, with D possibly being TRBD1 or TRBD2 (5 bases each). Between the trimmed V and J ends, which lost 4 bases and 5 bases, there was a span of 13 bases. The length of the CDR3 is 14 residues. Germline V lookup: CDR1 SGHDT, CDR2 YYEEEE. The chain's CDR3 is CASSPGLGDNEQFF. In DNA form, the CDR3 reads TGTGCCAGCAGCCCGGGGCTAGGCGACAATGAGCAGTTCTTC.

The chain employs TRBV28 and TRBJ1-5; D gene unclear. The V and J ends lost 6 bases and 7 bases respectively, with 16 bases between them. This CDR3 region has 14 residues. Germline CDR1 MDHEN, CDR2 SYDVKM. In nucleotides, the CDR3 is TGTGCCAGCAGCCTAATATTCCGGCAGCAGCCCCAGCATTTT. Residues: CASSLIFRQQPQHF.